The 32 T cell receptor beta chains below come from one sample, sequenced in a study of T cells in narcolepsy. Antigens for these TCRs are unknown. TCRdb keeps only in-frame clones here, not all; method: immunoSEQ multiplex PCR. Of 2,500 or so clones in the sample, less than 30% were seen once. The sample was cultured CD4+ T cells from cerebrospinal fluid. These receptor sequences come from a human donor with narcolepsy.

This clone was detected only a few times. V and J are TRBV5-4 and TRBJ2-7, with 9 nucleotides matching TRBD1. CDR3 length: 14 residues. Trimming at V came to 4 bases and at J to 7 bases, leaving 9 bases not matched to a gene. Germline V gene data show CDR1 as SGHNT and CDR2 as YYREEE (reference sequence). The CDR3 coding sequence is TGTGCCAGCAGCCCAAGACAGGGGGGGTTGGAGCAGTACTTC. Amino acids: CASSPRQGGLEQYF. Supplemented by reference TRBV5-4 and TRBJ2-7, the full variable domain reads ETGVTQSPTHLIKTRGQQVTLRCSSQSGHNTVSWYQQALGQGPQFIFQYYREEENGRGNFPPRFSGLQFPNYSSELNVNALELDDSALYLCASSPRQGGLEQYFGPGTRLTVT.

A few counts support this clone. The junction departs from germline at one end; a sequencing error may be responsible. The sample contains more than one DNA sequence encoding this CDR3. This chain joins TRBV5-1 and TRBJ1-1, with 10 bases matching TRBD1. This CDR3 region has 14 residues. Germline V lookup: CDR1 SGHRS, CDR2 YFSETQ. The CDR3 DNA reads TGTGCCAGCAGCTGGGACAGGGGAAAGGCTGAAGCTTTCTTT. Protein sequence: CASSWDRGKAEAFF.

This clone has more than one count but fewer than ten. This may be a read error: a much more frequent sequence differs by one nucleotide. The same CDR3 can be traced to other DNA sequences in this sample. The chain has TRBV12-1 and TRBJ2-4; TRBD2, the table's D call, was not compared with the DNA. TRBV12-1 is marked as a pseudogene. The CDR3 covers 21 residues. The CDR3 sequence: CASSFAQRGGSHSLAKNIQYF. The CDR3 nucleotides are TGTGCCAGCAGCTTTGCGCAACGGGGGGGCTCTCACTCACTAGCCAAAAACATTCAGTACTTC.

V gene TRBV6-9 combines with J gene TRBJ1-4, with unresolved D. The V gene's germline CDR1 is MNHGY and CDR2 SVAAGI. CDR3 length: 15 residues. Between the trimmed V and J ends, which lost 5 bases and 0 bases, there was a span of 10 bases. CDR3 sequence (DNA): TGTGCCAGCAGTGAAGCAGGAGCAACTAATGAAAAACTGTTTTTT. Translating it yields CASSEAGATNEKLFF.

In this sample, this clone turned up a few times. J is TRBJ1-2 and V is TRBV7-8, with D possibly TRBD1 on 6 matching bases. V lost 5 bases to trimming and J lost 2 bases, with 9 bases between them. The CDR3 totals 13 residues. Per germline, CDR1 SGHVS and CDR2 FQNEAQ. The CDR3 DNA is TGTGCCAGCAGCCCTACAGGGAACTATGGCTACACCTTC. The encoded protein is CASSPTGNYGYTF.

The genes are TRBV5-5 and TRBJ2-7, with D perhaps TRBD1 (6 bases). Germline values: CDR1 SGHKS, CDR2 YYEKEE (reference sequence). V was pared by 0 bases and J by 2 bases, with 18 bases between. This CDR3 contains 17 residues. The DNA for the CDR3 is TGTGCCAGCAGCTTGGCTTATAGGGGGACATCTACCTACGAGCAGTACTTC. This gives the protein CASSLAYRGTSTYEQYF.

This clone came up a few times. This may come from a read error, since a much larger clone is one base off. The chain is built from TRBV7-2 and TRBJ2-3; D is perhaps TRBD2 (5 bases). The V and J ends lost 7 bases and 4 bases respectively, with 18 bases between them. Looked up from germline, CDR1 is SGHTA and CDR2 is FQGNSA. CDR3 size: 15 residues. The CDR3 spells CASTFLSRRPDTQYF. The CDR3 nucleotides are TGTGCCAGCACCTTCCTCAGCAGGAGGCCAGATACGCAGTATTTT.

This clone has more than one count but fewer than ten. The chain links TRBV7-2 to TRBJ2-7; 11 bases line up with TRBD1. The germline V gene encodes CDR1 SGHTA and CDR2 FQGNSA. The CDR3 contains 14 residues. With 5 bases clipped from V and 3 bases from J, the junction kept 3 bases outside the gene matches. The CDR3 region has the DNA TGTGCCAGCAGCGTGGGACAGGGGGGCTACGAGCAGTACTTC. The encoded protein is CASSVGQGGYEQYF. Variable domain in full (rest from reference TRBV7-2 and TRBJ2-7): GAGVSQSPSNKVTEKGKDVELRCDPISGHTALYWYRQSLGQGLEFLIYFQGNSAPDKSGLPSDRFSAERTGGSVSTLTIQRTQQEDSAVYLCASSVGQGGYEQYFGPGTRLTVT.

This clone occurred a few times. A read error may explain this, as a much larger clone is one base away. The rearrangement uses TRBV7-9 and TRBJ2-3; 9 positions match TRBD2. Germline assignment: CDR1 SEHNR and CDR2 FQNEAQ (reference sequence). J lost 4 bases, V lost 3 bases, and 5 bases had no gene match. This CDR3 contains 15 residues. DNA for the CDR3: TGTGCCAGCAGCTTCCTCAGCGGGAGGCCAGATACGCAGTATTTT. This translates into CASSFLSGRPDTQYF.

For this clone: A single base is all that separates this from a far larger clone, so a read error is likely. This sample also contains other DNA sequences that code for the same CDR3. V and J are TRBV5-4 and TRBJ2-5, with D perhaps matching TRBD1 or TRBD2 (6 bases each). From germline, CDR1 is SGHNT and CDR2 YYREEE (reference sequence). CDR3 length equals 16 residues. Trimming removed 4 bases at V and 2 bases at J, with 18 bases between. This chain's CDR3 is CASSQRTGGGQETQYF. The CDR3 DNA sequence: TGTGCCAGCAGCCAACGCACCGGGGGCGGACAAGAGACCCAGTACTTC.

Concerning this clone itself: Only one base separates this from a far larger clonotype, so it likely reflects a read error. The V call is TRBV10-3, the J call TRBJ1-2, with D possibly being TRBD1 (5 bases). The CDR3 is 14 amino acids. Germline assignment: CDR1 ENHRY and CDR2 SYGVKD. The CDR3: CAICESNTGYGYTF. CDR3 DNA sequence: TGTGCCATCTGTGAGTCGAACACAGGTTATGGCTACACCTTC.

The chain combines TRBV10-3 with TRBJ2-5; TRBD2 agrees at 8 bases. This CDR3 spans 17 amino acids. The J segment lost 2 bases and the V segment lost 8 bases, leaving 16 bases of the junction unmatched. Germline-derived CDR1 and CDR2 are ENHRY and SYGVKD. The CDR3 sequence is CAIPYRGGRKNQETQYF. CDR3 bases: TGTGCCATCCCCTACCGCGGGGGGAGAAAAAATCAAGAGACCCAGTACTTC.

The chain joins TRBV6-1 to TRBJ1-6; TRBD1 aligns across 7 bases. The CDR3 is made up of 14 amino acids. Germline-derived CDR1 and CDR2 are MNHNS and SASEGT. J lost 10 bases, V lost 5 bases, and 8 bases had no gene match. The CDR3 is CASSRSGGASPLHF. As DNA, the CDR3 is TGTGCCAGCAGTAGATCAGGGGGGGCCTCACCCCTCCACTTT.

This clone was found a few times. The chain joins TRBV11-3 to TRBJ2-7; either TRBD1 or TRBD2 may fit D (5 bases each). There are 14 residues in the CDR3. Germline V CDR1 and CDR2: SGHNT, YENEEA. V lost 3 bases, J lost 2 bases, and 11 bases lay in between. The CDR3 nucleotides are TGTGCCAGCAGCTTCAACACGGGGCCCTACGAGCAGTACTTC. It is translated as CASSFNTGPYEQYF.

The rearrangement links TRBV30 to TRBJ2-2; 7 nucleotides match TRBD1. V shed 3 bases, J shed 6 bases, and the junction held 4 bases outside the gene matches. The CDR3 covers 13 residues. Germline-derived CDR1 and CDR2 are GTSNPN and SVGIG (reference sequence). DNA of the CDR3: TGTGCCTGGAGCGCACAGGGGTCCGGGGAGCTGTTTTTT. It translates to CAWSAQGSGELFF. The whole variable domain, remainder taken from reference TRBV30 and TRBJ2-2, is SQTIHQWPATLVQPVGSPLSLECTVEGTSNPNLYWYRQAAGRGLQLLFYSVGIGQISSEVPQNLSASRPQDRQFILSSKKLLLSDSGFYLCAWSAQGSGELFFGEGSRLTVL.

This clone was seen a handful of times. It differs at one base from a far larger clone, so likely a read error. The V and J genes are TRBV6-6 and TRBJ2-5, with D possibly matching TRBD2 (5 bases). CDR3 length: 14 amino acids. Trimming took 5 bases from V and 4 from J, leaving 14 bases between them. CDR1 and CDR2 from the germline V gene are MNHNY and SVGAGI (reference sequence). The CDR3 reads CASSPGIAGETQYF. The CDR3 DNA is TGTGCCAGCAGTCCCGGGATCGCTGGAGAGACCCAGTACTTC.

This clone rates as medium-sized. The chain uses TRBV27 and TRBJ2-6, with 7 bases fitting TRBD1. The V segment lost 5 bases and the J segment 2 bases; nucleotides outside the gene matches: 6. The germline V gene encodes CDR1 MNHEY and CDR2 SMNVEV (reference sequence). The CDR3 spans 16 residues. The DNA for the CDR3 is TGTGCCAGCAGTCCCCGAACAGGGGCTGGGGCCAACGTCCTGACTTTC. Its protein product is CASSPRTGAGANVLTF. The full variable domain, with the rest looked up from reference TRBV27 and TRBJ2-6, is EAQVTQNPRYLITVTGKKLTVTCSQNMNHEYMSWYRQDPGLGLRQIYYSMNVEVTDKGDVPEGYKVSRKEKRNFPLILESPSPNQTSLYFCASSPRTGAGANVLTFGAGSRLTVL.

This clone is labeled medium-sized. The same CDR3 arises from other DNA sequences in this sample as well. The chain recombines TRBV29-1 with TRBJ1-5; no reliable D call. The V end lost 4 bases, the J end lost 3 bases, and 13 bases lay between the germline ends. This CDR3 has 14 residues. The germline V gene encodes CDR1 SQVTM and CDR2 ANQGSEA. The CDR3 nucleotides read TGCAGCGTTGGAGAAAGTCGCACCAATCAGCCCCAGCATTTT. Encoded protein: CSVGESRTNQPQHF. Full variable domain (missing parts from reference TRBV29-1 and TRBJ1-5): SAVISQKPSRDICQRGTSLTIQCQVDSQVTMMFWYRQQPGQSLTLIATANQGSEATYESGFVIDKFPISRPNLTFSTLTVSNMSPEDSSIYLCSVGESRTNQPQHFGDGTRLSIL.

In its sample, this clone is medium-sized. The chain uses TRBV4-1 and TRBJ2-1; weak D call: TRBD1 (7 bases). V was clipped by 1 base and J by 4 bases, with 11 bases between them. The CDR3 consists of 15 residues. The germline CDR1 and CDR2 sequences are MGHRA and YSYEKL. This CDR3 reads CASSQGGTAYNEQFF. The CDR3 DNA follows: TGCGCCAGCAGCCAAGGCGGGACAGCTTACAATGAGCAGTTCTTC.

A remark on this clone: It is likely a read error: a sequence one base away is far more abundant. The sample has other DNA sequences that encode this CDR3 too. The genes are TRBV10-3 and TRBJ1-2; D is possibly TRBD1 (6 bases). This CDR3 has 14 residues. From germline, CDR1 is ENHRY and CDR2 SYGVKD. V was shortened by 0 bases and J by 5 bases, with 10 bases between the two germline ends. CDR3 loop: CAISESNTGYGYTF. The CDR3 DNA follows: TGTGCCATCAGTGAGTCGAACACAGGGTATGGCTACACCTTC.

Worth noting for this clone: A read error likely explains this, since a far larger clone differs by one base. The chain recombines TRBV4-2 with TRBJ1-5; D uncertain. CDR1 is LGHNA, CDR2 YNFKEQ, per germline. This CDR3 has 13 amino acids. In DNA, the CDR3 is TGTGCCATCAGCCAAGATTCGAATCAGCCCCAGCATTTT. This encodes CAISQDSNQPQHF.

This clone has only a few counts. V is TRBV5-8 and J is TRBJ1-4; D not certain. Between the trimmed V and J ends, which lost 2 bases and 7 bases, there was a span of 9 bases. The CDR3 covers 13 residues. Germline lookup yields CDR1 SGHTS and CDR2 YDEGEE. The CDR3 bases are TGTGCCAGCAGCTTCGGGTCCGTTGAAAAACTGTTTTTT. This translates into CASSFGSVEKLFF. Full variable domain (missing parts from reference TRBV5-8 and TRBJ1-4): EAGVTQSPTHLIKTRGQQATLRCSPISGHTSVYWYQQALGLGLQFLLWYDEGEERNRGNFPPRFSGRQFPNYSSELNVNALELEDSALYLCASSFGSVEKLFFGSGTQLSVL.

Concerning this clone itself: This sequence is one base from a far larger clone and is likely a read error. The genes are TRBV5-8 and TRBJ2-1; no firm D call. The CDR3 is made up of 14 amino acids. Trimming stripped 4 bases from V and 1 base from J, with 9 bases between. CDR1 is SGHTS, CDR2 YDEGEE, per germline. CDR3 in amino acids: CASSAGSSYNEQFF. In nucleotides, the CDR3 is TGTGCCAGCAGCGCAGGCTCATCCTACAATGAGCAGTTCTTC.

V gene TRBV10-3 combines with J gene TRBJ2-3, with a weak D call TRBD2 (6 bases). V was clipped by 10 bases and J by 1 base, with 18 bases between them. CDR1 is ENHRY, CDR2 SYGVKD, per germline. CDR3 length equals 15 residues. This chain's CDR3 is CASRQVASGTDTQYF. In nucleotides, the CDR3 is TGTGCCAGCAGGCAGGTGGCTAGCGGCACAGATACGCAGTATTTT.

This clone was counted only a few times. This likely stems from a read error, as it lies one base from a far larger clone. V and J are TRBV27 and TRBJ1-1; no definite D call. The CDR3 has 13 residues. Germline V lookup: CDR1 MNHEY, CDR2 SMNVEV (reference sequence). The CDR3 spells CASRAPTNTVAFF. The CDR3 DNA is TGTGCCAGCAGGGCCCCCACGAACACTGTAGCTTTCTTT.

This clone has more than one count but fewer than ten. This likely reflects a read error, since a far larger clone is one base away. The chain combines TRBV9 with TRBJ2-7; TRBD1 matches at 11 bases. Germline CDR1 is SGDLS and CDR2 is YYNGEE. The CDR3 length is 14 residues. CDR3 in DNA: TGTGCCCGCAGCGTGGGACAGGGGGGCTACGAGCAGTACTTC. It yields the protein CARSVGQGGYEQYF.

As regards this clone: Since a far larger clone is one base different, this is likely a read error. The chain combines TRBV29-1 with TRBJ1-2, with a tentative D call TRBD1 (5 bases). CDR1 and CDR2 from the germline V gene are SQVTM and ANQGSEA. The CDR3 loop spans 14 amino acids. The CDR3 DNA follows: TGCAGCGTGGGGGAGCAAAGTTCTAACTATTGCTACACCTTC. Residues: CSVGEQSSNYCYTF.

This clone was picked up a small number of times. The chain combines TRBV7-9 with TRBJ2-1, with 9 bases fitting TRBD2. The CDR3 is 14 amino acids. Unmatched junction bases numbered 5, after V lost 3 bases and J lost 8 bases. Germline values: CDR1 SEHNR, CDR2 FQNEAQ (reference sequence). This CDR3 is CASSLGGGVDEQFF. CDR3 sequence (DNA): TGTGCCAGCAGCTTGGGCGGGGGGGTTGATGAGCAGTTCTTC.

CDR3 residues: CASSLVATVLSPLHF. CDR3 nucleotides: TGTGCCAGCAGCCTTGTAGCGACAGTGCTCTCACCCCTCCACTTT. The chain employs TRBV5-3 and TRBJ1-6; a possible D gene is TRBD1 (5 bases). Being an ORF, TRBV5-3 has a function that is uncertain. The length of the CDR3 is 15 residues. The V and J ends lost 8 bases and 10 bases respectively, with 22 bases between them.

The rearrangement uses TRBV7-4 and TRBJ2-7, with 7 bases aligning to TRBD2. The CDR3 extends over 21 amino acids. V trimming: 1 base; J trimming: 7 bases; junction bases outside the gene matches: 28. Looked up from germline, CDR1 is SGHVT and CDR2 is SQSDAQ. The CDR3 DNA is TGTGCCAGCAGCTTAGATTCCGGCGTTCGAGGTTTCCGCGGGGAGGGGAAAGAGCAGTACTTC. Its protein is CASSLDSGVRGFRGEGKEQYF.

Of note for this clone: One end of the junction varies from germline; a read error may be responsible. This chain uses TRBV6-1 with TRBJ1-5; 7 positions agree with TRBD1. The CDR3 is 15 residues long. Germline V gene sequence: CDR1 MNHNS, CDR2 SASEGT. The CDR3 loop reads CAISSDRLGVGPQHF. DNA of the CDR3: TGTGCCATCAGTTCGGACAGGTTAGGGGTAGGGCCCCAGCATTTT.

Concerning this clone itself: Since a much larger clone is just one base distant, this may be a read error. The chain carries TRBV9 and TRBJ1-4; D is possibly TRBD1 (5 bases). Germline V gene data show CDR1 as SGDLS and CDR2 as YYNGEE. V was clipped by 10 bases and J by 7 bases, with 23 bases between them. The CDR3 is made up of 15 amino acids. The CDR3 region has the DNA TGTGCCCGCACCGCACGGGGGGTCCGGGGTGAAAAACTGTTTTTT. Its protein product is CARTARGVRGEKLFF.